This T cell receptor (beta chain) was recorded in a study of T-cell memory formation after mild COVID-19. Of note for this clonotype: What it binds is not known.

Whole-study results and caveats: Clones that got smaller from day 15 to 85 had even CD4/CD8, while clones growing later tipped toward CD4+. The pre-infection memory compartment contained some responding clones, suggesting cross-reactive memory joined. The study found contracting CD4+ clones mainly in CM and EM and contracting CD8+ clones in EMRA.

From the 5' RACE reads, TCRdb called clonotypes with MiXCR, one entry per CDR3 protein. The data show 550,000 to 600,000 distinct CDR3 sequences, approximately 15% seen once. The CDR3 is 11 residues long. Between the trimmed V and J ends, which lost 11 bases and 0 bases, there was a span of 7 bases. The chain joins TRBV12-3 or TRBV12-4 to TRBJ1-2; D not certain. The TCR comes from an adult woman who had mild COVID-19 (a few samples of this study predate the infection). Cell type and time point are not known. The material sequenced was PBMCs or a T cell subset sorted from them (not recorded which). The CDR3 loop reads CAGGTNYGYTF. The CDR3, as DNA: TGTGCCGGCGGAACTAACTATGGCTACACCTTC.